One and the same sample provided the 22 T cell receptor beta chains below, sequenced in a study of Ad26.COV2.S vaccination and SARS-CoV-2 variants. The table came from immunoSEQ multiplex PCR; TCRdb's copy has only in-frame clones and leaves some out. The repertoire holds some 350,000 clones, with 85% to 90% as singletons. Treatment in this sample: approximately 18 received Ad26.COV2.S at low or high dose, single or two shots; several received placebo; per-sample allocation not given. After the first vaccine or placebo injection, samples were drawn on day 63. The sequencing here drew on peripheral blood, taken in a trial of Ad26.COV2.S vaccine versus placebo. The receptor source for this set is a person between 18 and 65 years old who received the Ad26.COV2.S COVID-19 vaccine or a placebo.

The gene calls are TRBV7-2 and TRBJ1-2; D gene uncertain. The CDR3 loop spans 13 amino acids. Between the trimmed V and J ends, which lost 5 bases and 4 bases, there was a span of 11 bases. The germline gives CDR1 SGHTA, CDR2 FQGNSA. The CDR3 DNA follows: TGTGCCAGCAGCCCTACGGAGAGCTATGGCTACACCTTC. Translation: CASSPTESYGYTF.

CDR3 loop: CASSFGTDTQYF. The CDR3 bases are TGTGCCAGCAGCTTTGGCACAGATACGCAGTATTTT. The V call is TRBV2, the J call TRBJ2-3, with no clear D. The CDR3 has 12 amino acids. Trimming pared 6 bases from V and 1 base from J, leaving 5 bases between. Germline V gives CDR1 SNHLY, CDR2 FYNNEI.

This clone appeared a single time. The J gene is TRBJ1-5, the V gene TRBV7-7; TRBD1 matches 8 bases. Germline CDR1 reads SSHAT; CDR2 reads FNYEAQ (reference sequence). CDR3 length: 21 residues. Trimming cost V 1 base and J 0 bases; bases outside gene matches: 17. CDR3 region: CASSLVAEDREVIYSNQPQHF. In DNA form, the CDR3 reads TGTGCCAGCAGCTTAGTAGCCGAGGACAGGGAGGTGATATATAGCAATCAGCCCCAGCATTTT.

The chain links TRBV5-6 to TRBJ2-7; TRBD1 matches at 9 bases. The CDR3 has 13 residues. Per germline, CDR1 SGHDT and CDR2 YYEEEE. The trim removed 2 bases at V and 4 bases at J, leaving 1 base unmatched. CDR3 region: CASSLGTGYEQYF. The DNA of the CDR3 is TGTGCCAGCAGCTTAGGGACAGGGTACGAGCAGTACTTC.

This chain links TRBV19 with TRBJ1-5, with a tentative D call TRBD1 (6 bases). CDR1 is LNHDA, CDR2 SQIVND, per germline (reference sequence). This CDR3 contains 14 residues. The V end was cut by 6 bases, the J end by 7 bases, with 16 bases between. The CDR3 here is CASRDSGGGQPQHF. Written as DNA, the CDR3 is TGTGCCAGTAGGGACTCGGGGGGCGGCCAGCCCCAGCATTTT.

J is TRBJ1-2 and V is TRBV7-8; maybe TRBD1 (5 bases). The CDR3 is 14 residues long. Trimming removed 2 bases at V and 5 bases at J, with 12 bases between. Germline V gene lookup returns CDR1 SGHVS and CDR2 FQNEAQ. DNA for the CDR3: TGTGCCAGCAGCTTAAACTCAGGGCGGTATGGCTACACCTTC. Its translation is CASSLNSGRYGYTF.

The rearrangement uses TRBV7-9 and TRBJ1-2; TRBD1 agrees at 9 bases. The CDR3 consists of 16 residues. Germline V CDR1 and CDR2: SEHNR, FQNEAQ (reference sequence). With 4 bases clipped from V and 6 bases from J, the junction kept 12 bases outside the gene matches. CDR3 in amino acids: CASSYNQPGQGNGYTF. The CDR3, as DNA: TGTGCCAGCAGCTATAACCAACCGGGACAGGGAAATGGCTACACCTTC.

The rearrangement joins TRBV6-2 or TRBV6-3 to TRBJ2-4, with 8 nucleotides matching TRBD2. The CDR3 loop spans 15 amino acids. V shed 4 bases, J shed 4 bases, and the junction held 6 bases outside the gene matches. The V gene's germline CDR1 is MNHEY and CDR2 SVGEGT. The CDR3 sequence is CASSSDLAGKNIQYF. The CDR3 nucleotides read TGTGCCAGCAGTTCGGATTTAGCGGGGAAAAACATTCAGTACTTC.

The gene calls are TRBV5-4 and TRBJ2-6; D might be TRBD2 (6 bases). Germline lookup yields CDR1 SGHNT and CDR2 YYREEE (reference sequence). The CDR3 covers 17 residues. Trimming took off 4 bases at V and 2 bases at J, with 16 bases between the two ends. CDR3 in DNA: TGTGCCAGCAGCCCGCCGAGGGAGGTGGCTGGGGCCAACGTCCTGACTTTC. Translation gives CASSPPREVAGANVLTF.

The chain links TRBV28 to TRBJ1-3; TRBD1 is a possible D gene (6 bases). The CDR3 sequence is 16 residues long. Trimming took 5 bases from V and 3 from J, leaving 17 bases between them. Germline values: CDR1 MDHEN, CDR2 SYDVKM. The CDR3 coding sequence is TGTGCCAGCAGTCTCTTCGGGGGCGCGAGTGGAAACACCATATATTTT. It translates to CASSLFGGASGNTIYF. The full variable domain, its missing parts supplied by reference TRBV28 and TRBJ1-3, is DVKVTQSSRYLVKRTGEKVFLECVQDMDHENMFWYRQDPGLGLRLIYFSYDVKMKEKGDIPEGYSVSREKKERFSLILESASTNQTSMYLCASSLFGGASGNTIYFGEGSWLTVV.

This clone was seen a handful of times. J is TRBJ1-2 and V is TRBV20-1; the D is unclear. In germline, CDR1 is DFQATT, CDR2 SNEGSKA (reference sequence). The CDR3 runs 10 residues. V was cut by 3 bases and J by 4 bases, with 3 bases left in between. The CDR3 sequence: CSARGYGYTF. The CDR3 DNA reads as TGCAGTGCTAGGGGCTATGGCTACACCTTC.

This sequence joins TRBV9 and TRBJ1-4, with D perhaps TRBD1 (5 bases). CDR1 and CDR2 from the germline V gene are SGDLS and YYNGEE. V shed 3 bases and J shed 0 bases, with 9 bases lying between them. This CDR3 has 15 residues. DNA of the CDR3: TGTGCCAGCAGCGGGCCAGGGTCAACTAATGAAAAACTGTTTTTT. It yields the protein CASSGPGSTNEKLFF.

CDR3 nucleotides: TGTGCCAGCAGCCCCGCCGGGAGTATGACTGAAGCTTTCTTT. Its translation is CASSPAGSMTEAFF. The chain employs TRBV9 and TRBJ1-1; D is ambiguous. Germline values: CDR1 SGDLS, CDR2 YYNGEE. The CDR3 contains 14 residues. Trimming cost V 4 bases and J 5 bases, with 15 bases left between them.

The chain's CDR3 is CAISEPSGARGEDTQYF. The CDR3, as DNA: TGTGCCATCAGTGAACCTTCCGGGGCTAGGGGGGAAGATACGCAGTATTTT. The chain links TRBV10-3 to TRBJ2-3; tentatively, D is TRBD1 or TRBD2 (6 bases each). Between the trimmed V and J ends, which lost 3 bases and 5 bases, there was a span of 21 bases. The CDR3 has 17 residues. Germline V gives CDR1 ENHRY, CDR2 SYGVKD.

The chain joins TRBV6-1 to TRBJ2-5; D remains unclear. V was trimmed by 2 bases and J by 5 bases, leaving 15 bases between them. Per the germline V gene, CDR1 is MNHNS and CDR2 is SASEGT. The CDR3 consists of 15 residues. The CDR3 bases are TGTGCCAGCAGTGAATGGGCCGACAAAGAGGAGACCCAGTACTTC. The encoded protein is CASSEWADKEETQYF.

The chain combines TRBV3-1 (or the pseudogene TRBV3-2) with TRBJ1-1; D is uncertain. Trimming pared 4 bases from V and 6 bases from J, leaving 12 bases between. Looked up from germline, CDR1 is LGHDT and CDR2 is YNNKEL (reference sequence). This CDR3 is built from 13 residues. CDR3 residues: CASSPPGGSEAFF. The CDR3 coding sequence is TGTGCCAGCAGCCCTCCAGGTGGATCTGAAGCTTTCTTT.

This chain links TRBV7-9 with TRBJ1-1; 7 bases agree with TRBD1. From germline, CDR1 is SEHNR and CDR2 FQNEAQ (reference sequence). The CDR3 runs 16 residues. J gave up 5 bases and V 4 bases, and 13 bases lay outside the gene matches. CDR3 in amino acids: CASSSQGKGAHTEAFF. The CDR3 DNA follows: TGTGCCAGCAGCTCCCAAGGGAAGGGGGCGCATACTGAAGCTTTCTTT. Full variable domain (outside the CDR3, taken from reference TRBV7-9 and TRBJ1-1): DTGVSQNPRHKITKRGQNVTFRCDPISEHNRLYWYRQTLGQGPEFLTYFQNEAQLEKSRLLSDRFSAERPKGSFSTLEIQRTEQGDSAMYLCASSSQGKGAHTEAFFGQGTRLTVV.

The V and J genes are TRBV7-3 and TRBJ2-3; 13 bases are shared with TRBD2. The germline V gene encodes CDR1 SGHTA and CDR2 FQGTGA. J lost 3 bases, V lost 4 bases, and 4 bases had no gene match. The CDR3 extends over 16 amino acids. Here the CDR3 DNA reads TGTGCCAGCAGCTCCCGGACTAGCGGGAGAACAGATACGCAGTATTTT. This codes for CASSSRTSGRTDTQYF. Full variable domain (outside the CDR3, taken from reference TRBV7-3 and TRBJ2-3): GAGVSQTPSNKVTEKGKYVELRCDPISGHTALYWYRQSLGQGPEFLIYFQGTGAADDSGLPNDRFFAVRPEGSVSTLKIQRTERGDSAVYLCASSSRTSGRTDTQYFGPGTRLTVL.

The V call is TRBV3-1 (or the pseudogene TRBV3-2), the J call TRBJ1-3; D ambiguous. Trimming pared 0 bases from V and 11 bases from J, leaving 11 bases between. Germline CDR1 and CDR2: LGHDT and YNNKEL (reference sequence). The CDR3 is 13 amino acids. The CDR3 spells CASSQETERPIYF. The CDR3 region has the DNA TGTGCCAGCAGCCAAGAAACAGAGCGACCCATATATTTT.

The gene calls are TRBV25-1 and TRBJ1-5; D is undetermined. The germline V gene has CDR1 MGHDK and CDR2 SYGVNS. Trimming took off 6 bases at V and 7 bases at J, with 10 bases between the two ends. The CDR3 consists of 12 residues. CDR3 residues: CASRLPVQPQHF. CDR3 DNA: TGTGCCAGCAGACTCCCCGTACAGCCCCAGCATTTT.

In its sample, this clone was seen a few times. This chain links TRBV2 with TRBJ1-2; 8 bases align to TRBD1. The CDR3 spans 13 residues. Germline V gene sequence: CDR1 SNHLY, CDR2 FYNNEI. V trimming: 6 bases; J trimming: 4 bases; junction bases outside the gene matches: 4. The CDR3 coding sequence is TGTGCCAGCAGGACAGGGGCTAGCTATGGCTACACCTTC. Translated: CASRTGASYGYTF.

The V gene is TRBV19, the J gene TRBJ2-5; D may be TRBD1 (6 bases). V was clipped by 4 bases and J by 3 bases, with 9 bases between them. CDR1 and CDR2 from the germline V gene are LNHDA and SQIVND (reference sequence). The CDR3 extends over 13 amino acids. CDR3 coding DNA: TGTGCCAGTAGTAAAGACAGGAAAGAGACCCAGTACTTC. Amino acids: CASSKDRKETQYF.